Listed below are T cell receptor beta chains from one sample, sequenced in a study of blood T cell repertoires in COVID-19. Assay: immunoSEQ multiplex PCR; the TCRdb copy retains only in-frame clones and omits some. The sample records a few hundred thousand clones, around 89% being singletons. The sequenced sample consisted of PBMCs or T cells enriched from blood (not recorded which). Receptors were obtained from a woman in her 30s who had recovered from COVID-19. Each CDR3 is given with its conserved first and last residue. D genes are given only for firm matches. A row's size may be missing; if present it is once, few, many or a size class.

d_gene	abundance	v_gene	j_gene	CDR3aa	CDR3nt
NA	NA	TRBV5-5	TRBJ2-7	CASSPGTAYEQYF	TGTGCCAGCAGCCCAGGAACCGCCTACGAGCAGTACTTC
NA	NA	TRBV28	TRBJ1-5	CASNLGGVNQPQHF	TGTGCCAGCAACCTAGGCGGGGTCAATCAGCCCCAGCATTTT
TRBD1	NA	TRBV28	TRBJ1-2	CASSLVTGEYGYTF	TGTGCCAGCAGTTTAGTGACAGGGGAGTATGGCTACACCTTC
TRBD1	few	TRBV28	TRBJ1-2	CASSLGQGNYGYTF	TGTGCCAGCAGTCTGGGACAGGGCAACTATGGCTACACCTTC
NA	NA	TRBV4-2	TRBJ1-3	CASSQEDGHRVSGNTIYF	TGTGCCAGCAGCCAAGAAGACGGACACCGCGTCTCTGGAAACACCATATATTTT
TRBD1	NA	TRBV29-1	TRBJ1-2	CSVESGTGGWFTF	TGCAGCGTTGAATCGGGGACAGGGGGTTGGTTCACCTTC
NA	NA	TRBV7-6	TRBJ2-3	CASSLVERGTDTQYF	TGTGCCAGCAGCTTAGTTGAGCGGGGCACAGATACGCAGTATTTT
NA	NA	TRBV5-1	TRBJ1-3	CASSLAGTGNTIYF	TGCGCCAGCAGCTTGGCGGGGACTGGAAACACCATATATTTT
NA	few	TRBV7-9	TRBJ2-7	CASSSDLTYSYEQYF	TGTGCCAGCAGCTCAGACCTGACTTACTCCTACGAGCAGTACTTC
TRBD1	NA	TRBV14	TRBJ2-7	CASSHGQGVSYEQYF	TGTGCCAGCAGCCACGGACAGGGGGTATCCTACGAGCAGTACTTC
TRBD1	NA	TRBV2	TRBJ1-6	CASSPPGTAGSPLHF	TGTGCCAGCAGTCCCCCGGGGACAGCAGGATCACCCCTCCACTTT
NA	few	TRBV28	TRBJ2-1	CASNNQVPYNEQFF	TGTGCCAGCAATAATCAGGTCCCCTACAATGAGCAGTTCTTC
NA	NA	TRBV7-9	TRBJ1-2	CASRDKQNYGYTF	TGTGCCAGCAGGGACAAGCAAAACTATGGCTACACCTTC
TRBD1	NA	TRBV28	TRBJ1-2	CASSETGRPNYGYTF	TGTGCCAGCAGTGAGACAGGGAGGCCTAACTATGGCTACACCTTC
NA	NA	TRBV7-2	TRBJ2-5	CASSREGVWETQYF	TGTGCCAGCAGCAGGGAAGGGGTGTGGGAGACCCAGTACTTC
NA	once	TRBV13	TRBJ1-3	CASSFGLSGNTIYF	TGTGCCAGCAGCTTTGGGCTCTCTGGAAACACCATATATTTT
TRBD2	NA	TRBV2	TRBJ2-5	CASSAGLAGVETQYF	TGTGCCAGCAGTGCGGGACTAGCGGGAGTAGAGACCCAGTACTTC
TRBD1	NA	TRBV7-9	TRBJ2-7	CASSHPPGQPAYEQYF	TGTGCCAGCAGCCATCCCCCGGGACAGCCGGCCTACGAGCAGTACTTC
NA	once	TRBV19	TRBJ1-1	CASSNGGARTEAFF	TGTGCCAGTAGTAACGGGGGGGCAAGGACTGAAGCTTTCTTT
TRBD1	NA	TRBV6-6	TRBJ2-7	CASSRLTTGSPYEQYF	TGTGCCAGCAGTCGACTCACGACAGGGTCTCCCTACGAGCAGTACTTC
NA	NA	TRBV19	TRBJ1-1	CASSMPGRSLEAFF	TGTGCCAGTAGTATGCCCGGGAGGAGTCTTGAAGCTTTCTTT
NA	NA	TRBV24-1	TRBJ2-1	CATSRVELGNEQFF	TGTGCCACCAGCCGGGTAGAGTTGGGCAATGAGCAGTTCTTC
NA	NA	TRBV13	TRBJ1-2	CASSRTGRDGYTF	TGTGCCAGCAGCCGCACGGGGAGGGATGGCTACACCTTC
TRBD2	NA	TRBV6-2/TRBV6-3	TRBJ2-7	CASSYPSPRLAVYEQYF	TGTGCCAGCAGTTACCCGAGTCCTCGACTAGCGGTTTACGAGCAGTACTTC
NA	NA	TRBV25-1	TRBJ1-1	CASSEWRDNTEAFF	TGTGCCAGCAGTGAATGGAGGGATAACACTGAAGCTTTCTTT
NA	once	TRBV5-4	TRBJ2-2	CASSRRGIITGELFF	TGTGCCAGCAGTAGACGCGGGATTATCACCGGGGAGCTGTTTTTT
NA	NA	TRBV19	TRBJ1-3	CASSTGGASGNTIYF	TGTGCCAGTAGTACCGGGGGTGCGTCTGGAAACACCATATATTTT
NA	NA	TRBV15	TRBJ1-2	CATSRGPRGRTNYGYTF	TGTGCCACCAGCAGAGGACCCCGAGGACGGACAAACTATGGCTACACCTTC
TRBD1	NA	TRBV19	TRBJ1-4	CASRGGQNNEKLFF	TGTGCCAGTCGAGGGGGACAGAATAATGAAAAACTGTTTTTT
NA	NA	TRBV12-5	TRBJ2-6	CASSPSGANVLTF	TGTGCTAGCAGTCCCTCGGGGGCCAACGTCCTGACTTTC
NA	NA	TRBV9	TRBJ1-1	CASSVAAGLKENTEAFF	TGTGCCAGCAGCGTAGCTGCGGGGTTGAAGGAGAACACTGAAGCTTTCTTT
NA	NA	TRBV20-1	TRBJ2-7	CSAAHSYEQYF	TGCAGTGCAGCGCACTCCTACGAGCAGTACTTC
TRBD2	NA	TRBV5-4	TRBJ2-2	CASSQLAGMYTGELFF	TGTGCCAGCAGCCAGTTAGCGGGAATGTACACCGGGGAGCTGTTTTTT
TRBD1	NA	TRBV19	TRBJ1-5	CASSPLPDRGNQPQHF	TGTGCCAGTAGTCCCCTACCCGACAGGGGAAATCAGCCCCAGCATTTT